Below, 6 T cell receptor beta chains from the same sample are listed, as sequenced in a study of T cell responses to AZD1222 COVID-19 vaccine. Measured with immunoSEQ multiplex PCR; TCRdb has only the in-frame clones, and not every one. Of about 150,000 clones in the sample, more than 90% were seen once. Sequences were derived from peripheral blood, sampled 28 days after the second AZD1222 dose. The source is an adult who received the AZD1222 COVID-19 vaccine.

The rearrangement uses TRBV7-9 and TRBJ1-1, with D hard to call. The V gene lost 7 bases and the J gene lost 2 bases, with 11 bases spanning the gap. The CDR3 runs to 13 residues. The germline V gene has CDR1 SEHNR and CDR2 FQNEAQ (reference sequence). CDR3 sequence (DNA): TGTGCCAGCATCCGACCGGATAACACTGAAGCTTTCTTT. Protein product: CASIRPDNTEAFF.

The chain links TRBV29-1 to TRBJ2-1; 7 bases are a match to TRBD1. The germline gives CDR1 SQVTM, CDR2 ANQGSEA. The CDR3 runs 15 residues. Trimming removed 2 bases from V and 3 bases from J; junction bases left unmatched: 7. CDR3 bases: TGCAGCGTTGAACATGACAGGGAGTTCTACAATGAGCAGTTCTTC. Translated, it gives CSVEHDREFYNEQFF.

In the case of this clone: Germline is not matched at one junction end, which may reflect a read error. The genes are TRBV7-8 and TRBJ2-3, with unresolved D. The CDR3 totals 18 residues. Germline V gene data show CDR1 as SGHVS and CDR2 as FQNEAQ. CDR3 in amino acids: CASSLAGGIAGGTDTQYF. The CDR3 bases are TGTGCAAGCAGCTTAGCCGGTGGAATTGCTGGAGGCACAGATACGCAGTATTTT.

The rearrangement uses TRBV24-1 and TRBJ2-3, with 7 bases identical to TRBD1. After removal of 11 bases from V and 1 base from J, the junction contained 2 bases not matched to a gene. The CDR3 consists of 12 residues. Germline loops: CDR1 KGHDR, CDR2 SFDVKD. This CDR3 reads CAIGQGTDTQYF. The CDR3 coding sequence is TGTGCCATTGGACAGGGCACAGATACGCAGTATTTT.

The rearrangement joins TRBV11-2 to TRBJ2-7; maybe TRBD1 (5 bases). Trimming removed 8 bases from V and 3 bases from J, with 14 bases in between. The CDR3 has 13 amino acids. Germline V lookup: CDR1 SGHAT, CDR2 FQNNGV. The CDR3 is CASGAGPNYEQYF. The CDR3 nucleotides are TGTGCCAGCGGGGCCGGGCCGAACTACGAGCAGTACTTC.

The CDR3 DNA reads TGTGCCAGCAGTTTAAATCGTCAGGGGGGCTATGGCTACACCTTC. Its translation: CASSLNRQGGYGYTF. V usage is TRBV27 and J usage is TRBJ1-2; TRBD1 matches at 7 bases. Germline loops: CDR1 MNHEY, CDR2 SMNVEV (reference sequence). With 2 bases clipped from V and 4 bases from J, the junction kept 7 bases outside the gene matches. This CDR3 has 15 residues.